This T cell receptor beta chain was captured by sequencing in a study of blood T cell repertoires in COVID-19. Study summary: The United States, Italy and Spain provided the acute and convalescent COVID-19 samples. Sample material is recorded as cDNA or gDNA derived from T cells, B-cell-depleted T cells, or PBMCs.

This clone came up many times. Cohort 3 donors counted as recovered after two negative PCRs, clearance, or resolved symptoms. The authors' processing: Researchers report that nucleated cell counts were estimated from reference gene primer amplification. The data were produced by immunoSEQ multiplex PCR, yet TCRdb's version contains in-frame clones alone and is incomplete. V and J calls and clone size are copied from that table; D and trimming were computed from the DNA. The data show some 100,000 clones, about 86% seen once. Trimming removed 3 bases at V and 8 bases at J, with 14 bases between. Germline V lookup: CDR1 SQVTM, CDR2 ANQGSEA. The length of the CDR3 is 13 residues.

The J gene is TRBJ2-1, the V gene TRBV29-1, with D maybe TRBD2 (6 bases). This receptor was taken from a woman aged 45-65 years who had recovered from COVID-19. The sample was PBMCs or T cells enriched from blood (not recorded which). In DNA, the CDR3 is TGCAGCGTTGAGAGTCGGGGAGGAGATGAGCAGTTCTTC. It codes for CSVESRGGDEQFF.